The 16 T cell receptor beta chains below were found in one sample sequenced in a study of blood T cell repertoires in COVID-19. Sequencing used immunoSEQ multiplex PCR; TCRdb keeps in-frame clones, though not all of them. Counted here are about 120,000 clones, roughly three quarters occurring once; the ten biggest clones make up 6.5% to 9.5%. Sequenced input: peripheral blood. These receptors were collected from a human donor in a cohort sampled during active COVID-19.

This clone was detected a few times. The rearrangement uses TRBV4-1 and TRBJ2-7; D might be TRBD1 (5 bases). Germline V gene data show CDR1 as MGHRA and CDR2 as YSYEKL. The ends were cut back, 1 base at V and 0 bases at J, with 10 bases in the middle. The CDR3 runs 15 residues. Here the CDR3 DNA reads TGCGCCAGCAGCCAAGTTTCCGACAGCTCCTACGAGCAGTACTTC. This translates into CASSQVSDSSYEQYF.

This clone was counted ten times or more. The chain recombines TRBV19 with TRBJ2-7, with D possibly matching TRBD1 (6 bases). V was shortened by 10 bases and J by 2 bases, with 21 bases between the two germline ends. This CDR3 region has 15 residues. CDR1 and CDR2 (germline): LNHDA, SQIVND (reference sequence). Here the CDR3 reads CATSDLQGTPYEQYF. As DNA, the CDR3 is TGTGCCACCTCAGATTTACAGGGAACTCCCTACGAGCAGTACTTC.

This clone was counted only a few times. CDR3: CASSQTSGGSETQYF. CDR3 DNA: TGTGCCAGCAGTCAGACTAGCGGGGGGTCGGAGACCCAGTACTTC. The chain links TRBV6-5 to TRBJ2-5; 13 bases map to TRBD2. The CDR3 runs to 15 residues. The V gene's germline CDR1 is MNHEY and CDR2 SVGAGI. V shed 5 bases, J shed 5 bases, and the junction held 5 bases outside the gene matches.

The rearrangement uses TRBV6-6 and TRBJ2-7; D gene uncertain. This CDR3 is built from 13 residues. Germline V lookup: CDR1 MNHNY, CDR2 SVGAGI (reference sequence). Trimming left V 1 base short and J 2 bases short, with 6 bases between. The DNA of the CDR3 is TGTGCCAGCAGTTACTTCACAGCCTACGAGCAGTACTTC. Protein sequence: CASSYFTAYEQYF.

This clone came up a few times. The chain employs TRBV11-2 and TRBJ2-7; 10 bases fit TRBD1. Germline V gene lookup returns CDR1 SGHAT and CDR2 FQNNGV. V lost 3 bases to trimming and J lost 3 bases; unmatched junction nucleotides: 2. The CDR3 sequence is 14 residues long. The CDR3 DNA reads as TGTGCCAGCAGCTTGGGACAGGGGAACTACGAGCAGTACTTC. Translating it yields CASSLGQGNYEQYF.

V gene TRBV6-5 combines with J gene TRBJ2-7; TRBD2 aligns across 11 bases. Germline trimming cut 7 bases from V and 5 bases from J; bases unmatched to any gene: 7. The CDR3 loop spans 14 amino acids. Germline V lookup: CDR1 MNHEY, CDR2 SVGAGI. The CDR3 protein is CASTSTSGDHEQYF. The CDR3 DNA sequence: TGTGCCAGCACCTCGACTAGCGGGGACCACGAGCAGTACTTC.

The chain employs TRBV4-1 and TRBJ1-1; weak D call: TRBD1 (5 bases). The CDR3 has 17 residues. Germline V gene sequence: CDR1 MGHRA, CDR2 YSYEKL. Trimming cost V 0 bases and J 7 bases, with 21 bases left between them. The CDR3 protein is CASSQESFFGGGDEAFF. DNA of the CDR3: TGCGCCAGCAGCCAAGAAAGTTTCTTCGGGGGTGGGGATGAAGCTTTCTTT.

V is TRBV3-1 (or the pseudogene TRBV3-2) and J is TRBJ2-7, with D possibly TRBD2 on 6 matching bases. This CDR3 has 14 amino acids. CDR1 is LGHDT and CDR2 is YNNKEL in the germline V gene (reference sequence). V was shortened by 1 base and J by 6 bases, with 13 bases between the two germline ends. The CDR3 DNA reads TGTGCCAGCAGCCAAGGTTCACCGGGACTCGAGCAGTACTTC. Its protein is CASSQGSPGLEQYF.

This clone is a singleton in its sample. V gene TRBV7-2 combines with J gene TRBJ1-1, with D maybe TRBD1 (6 bases). Germline lookup yields CDR1 SGHTA and CDR2 FQGNSA. This CDR3 region has 14 residues. The V end was cut by 1 base, the J end by 2 bases, with 8 bases between. The CDR3 region has the DNA TGTGCCAGCAGCTTAGGACAGGTTAACACTGAAGCTTTCTTT. Its translation: CASSLGQVNTEAFF.

The chain couples TRBV5-1 to TRBJ2-7; 9 nucleotides align to TRBD2. The CDR3 contains 15 residues. J lost 3 bases, V lost 0 bases, and 4 bases had no gene match. Looked up from germline, CDR1 is SGHRS and CDR2 is YFSETQ. CDR3 nucleotide sequence: TGCGCCAGCAGCTTGGCGGCGGGGGGGAACTACGAGCAGTACTTC. Translating gives CASSLAAGGNYEQYF.

DNA of the CDR3: TGTGCCAGCAGCTTGGGGACTAGCGGTTACGAGCAGTACTTC. Protein: CASSLGTSGYEQYF. This chain connects TRBV11-1 to TRBJ2-7; 11 positions match TRBD2. The CDR3 totals 14 residues. In germline, CDR1 is SGHAT, CDR2 FQDESV (reference sequence). V was clipped by 3 bases and J by 4 bases; unmatched bases: 2.

This rearrangement joins TRBV29-1 to TRBJ1-2, with 8 nucleotides matching TRBD1. The ends lost 3 bases at V and 8 bases at J; junction bases unmatched: 11. CDR1 is SQVTM, CDR2 ANQGSEA, per germline. The length of the CDR3 is 14 residues. CDR3 sequence reads: CSVETGDPPFGYTF. The DNA of the CDR3 is TGCAGCGTTGAGACAGGGGACCCGCCATTCGGCTACACCTTC.

The CDR3, as DNA: TGTGCCAGCAGTTTCGGCAGGGCCTACGAGCAGTACTTC. Translation gives CASSFGRAYEQYF. V and J are TRBV28 and TRBJ2-7; TRBD1 might be the D (5 bases). Per germline, CDR1 MDHEN and CDR2 SYDVKM. The V end lost 3 bases, the J end lost 2 bases, and 8 bases lay between the germline ends. The CDR3 loop spans 13 amino acids. The full variable domain, its missing parts supplied by reference TRBV28 and TRBJ2-7, is DVKVTQSSRYLVKRTGEKVFLECVQDMDHENMFWYRQDPGLGLRLIYFSYDVKMKEKGDIPEGYSVSREKKERFSLILESASTNQTSMYLCASSFGRAYEQYFGPGTRLTVT.

This chain links TRBV5-1 with TRBJ1-1; unclear D gene. There are 15 residues in the CDR3. Germline V lookup: CDR1 SGHRS, CDR2 YFSETQ. The V gene lost 0 bases and the J gene lost 4 bases, with 13 bases spanning the gap. The DNA of the CDR3 is TGCGCCAGCAGCTTGGACGGGGAAATGGGCACTGAAGCTTTCTTT. Residues: CASSLDGEMGTEAFF.

J is TRBJ1-1 and V is TRBV19, with D maybe TRBD1 (5 bases). The CDR3 has 14 amino acids. Germline lookup yields CDR1 LNHDA and CDR2 SQIVND (reference sequence). The V and J ends lost 10 bases and 3 bases respectively, with 18 bases between them. In DNA, the CDR3 is TGTGCCACCCGGTGGGGGGAGCCGGACACTGAAGCTTTCTTT. Residues: CATRWGEPDTEAFF.

In its sample, this clone was seen once. DNA of the CDR3: TGCGCCAGCAGCTTGGGGCCTAGCGGGGGGGCCCTAGAGACCCAGTACTTC. This codes for CASSLGPSGGALETQYF. The chain has TRBV5-1 and TRBJ2-5; the match to TRBD2 covers 12 bases. The ends lost 0 bases at V and 4 bases at J; junction bases unmatched: 7. This CDR3 has 17 amino acids. Looked up from germline, CDR1 is SGHRS and CDR2 is YFSETQ.